Listed here is a single T cell receptor beta chain. Its antigen is unknown. With 9 bases clipped from V and 0 bases from J, the junction kept 7 bases outside the gene matches. This CDR3 has 14 residues. Per the germline V gene, CDR1 is LNHNV and CDR2 is YYDKDF (reference sequence). Assay used: immunoSEQ multiplex PCR; TCRdb lists only in-frame clones, some missing. The sample carries tens of thousands of clones, 87% recorded once. The sample comes from a study of graft-versus-host responses after intestinal transplantation. Findings of the study overall: In recipient marrow, GvH clones were found, and some appeared first in ileum or blood.

Material: unstimulated CD8+ T cells sorted from spleen or lymph node cells, obtained before transplant. This chain connects TRBV15 to TRBJ2-7; 8 bases match TRBD2. This TCR came from a human donor who was the organ donor for an intestinal transplant. The CDR3 region is CATAEAGGSYEQYF. DNA for the CDR3: TGTGCCACGGCCGAGGCGGGGGGCTCCTACGAGCAGTACTTC.